This TCR beta chain was sequenced for a study of CD8 T cells in Susac syndrome. Random hexamers were used to reverse transcribe the RNA input (roughly 0.5 to 1 ug). TCRdb processed the immunoSEQ multiplex PCR reads anew with MiXCR; each CDR3 protein has one entry. Here the sample spans over 120,000 distinct CDR3 sequences, approximately 94% being singletons. Germline V gives CDR1 SQVTM, CDR2 ANQGSEA. CDR3 length: 14 residues. Trimming took 3 bases from V and 7 from J; bases not matched to a gene: 8. The clonotype was recovered from a human donor in good health. Sequenced: CD4+ T cells from PBMCs. The V gene is TRBV29-1, the J gene TRBJ1-4; 7 positions agree with TRBD1. The CDR3 region is CSVESTGLGEKLFF. The CDR3 DNA follows: TGCAGCGTTGAGTCGACAGGGCTGGGTGAAAAACTGTTTTTT.